These 14 T cell receptor beta chains originate from one sample sequenced in a study of T cell clusters in autoimmune cytopenias. Each sample's input was 250 ng genomic DNA, 38,000 or so genome equivalents. TRB was amplified by touch-down multiplex PCR, primer pools A and B combined. For each CDR3 protein, TCRdb gives one entry from its re-call of the multiplex PCR reads, without DNA. This repertoire comprises over 1,500 distinct CDR3 sequences; its ten largest clones make up approximately 6.2%. Sequencing used peripheral blood. These receptor sequences come from a human donor with an autoimmune cytopenia or autoimmune hepatitis (not recorded which).

In terms of frequency, this clonotype is medium-sized. The genes are TRBV5-5 and TRBJ2-7; TCRdb returns TRBD1, unconfirmable since there is no DNA. The CDR3 runs 15 residues. Germline loops: CDR1 SGHKS, CDR2 YYEKEE (reference sequence). CDR3 sequence reads: CASSFDPQATYEQYF.

This clonotype is classed as large (0.1 to 1%) by frequency. The genes are TRBV6-5 and TRBJ2-3; without DNA, the TCRdb call of TRBD1 cannot be checked. Germline assignment: CDR1 MNHEY and CDR2 SVGAGI. The CDR3 contains 15 residues. CDR3 in amino acids: CASSSPRAPTDTQYF.

This clonotype is medium-sized by frequency. The J gene is TRBJ2-2, the V gene TRBV6-5; TCRdb selects TRBD2, and the lack of DNA leaves this call unchecked. Germline V gene sequence: CDR1 MNHEY, CDR2 SVGAGI. CDR3 length: 17 residues. CDR3 sequence: CASSSLTSGRETGELFF.

By frequency, this clonotype is medium-sized. This rearrangement joins TRBV15 to TRBJ2-5. The CDR3 consists of 15 residues. Germline loops: CDR1 LNHNV, CDR2 YYDKDF (reference sequence). CDR3 protein: CATSRTSRLAETQYF.

The V call is TRBV2, the J call TRBJ1-1; TCRdb indicates TRBD1, and absent DNA this call remains unverified. Per the germline V gene, CDR1 is SNHLY and CDR2 is FYNNEI. The CDR3 loop spans 13 amino acids. The chain's CDR3 is CATHRDRNTEAFF.

Considering frequency, this clonotype is medium-sized (0.01 to 0.1%). V and J are TRBV18 and TRBJ1-3; the TCRdb D gene call, TRBD1, has no DNA to confirm it. Germline V lookup: CDR1 KGHSH, CDR2 LQKENI. The CDR3 length is 15 residues. The CDR3: CASSLGGPSGNTIYF.

Judged by frequency, this clonotype is large. The chain uses TRBV29-1 and TRBJ1-6; there is no DNA to check the TCRdb D call of TRBD1. This CDR3 comprises 13 residues. Per the germline V gene, CDR1 is SQVTM and CDR2 is ANQGSEA. The CDR3 spells CSAGDTSNSPLHF.

This clonotype is called large based on its frequency. The CDR3 reads CASSLRNSLNSPLHF. This chain connects TRBV13 to TRBJ1-6. The germline V gene has CDR1 PRHDT and CDR2 FYEKMQ (reference sequence). The CDR3 totals 15 residues.

Judged by frequency, this clonotype is medium-sized. The chain is built from TRBV18 and TRBJ2-7. Looked up from germline, CDR1 is KGHSH and CDR2 is LQKENI. This CDR3 has 13 amino acids. CDR3 sequence: CASSPPGGYEQYF.

Frequency places this clonotype as medium-sized. This chain links TRBV30 with TRBJ1-1; no DNA is available, so the TRBD1 call from TCRdb remains unchecked. Germline CDR1 and CDR2: GTSNPN and SVGIG (reference sequence). The CDR3 has 13 amino acids. Here the CDR3 reads CAWSTTVNTEAFF.

The V gene is TRBV5-1, the J gene TRBJ2-7; no DNA is available, so the TRBD1 call from TCRdb remains unchecked. This CDR3 has 13 amino acids. Germline V gene data show CDR1 as SGHRS and CDR2 as YFSETQ. CDR3 protein: CASSLGVGPEQYF.

This clonotype registers medium-sized (0.01 to 0.1%) by frequency. The chain recombines TRBV6-5 with TRBJ2-3; TCRdb lists TRBD1, though no DNA is available to test this call. The CDR3 sequence is 16 residues long. CDR1 MNHEY and CDR2 SVGAGI come from the germline V gene. CDR3 in amino acids: CASSWGTATSTDTQYF.

This clonotype is labeled medium-sized based on frequency. The V and J genes are TRBV27 and TRBJ2-1; the D call from TCRdb, TRBD1, cannot be confirmed without DNA. Germline-derived CDR1 and CDR2 are MNHEY and SMNVEV (reference sequence). The CDR3 sequence is 15 residues long. The CDR3 loop reads CASSTPDSVYNEQFF.

According to its frequency, this clonotype is large (0.1 to 1%). V gene TRBV5-4 combines with J gene TRBJ2-1. CDR1 is SGHNT, CDR2 YYREEE, per germline (reference sequence). The CDR3 is made up of 11 amino acids. The CDR3 is CASSRSYEQFF.